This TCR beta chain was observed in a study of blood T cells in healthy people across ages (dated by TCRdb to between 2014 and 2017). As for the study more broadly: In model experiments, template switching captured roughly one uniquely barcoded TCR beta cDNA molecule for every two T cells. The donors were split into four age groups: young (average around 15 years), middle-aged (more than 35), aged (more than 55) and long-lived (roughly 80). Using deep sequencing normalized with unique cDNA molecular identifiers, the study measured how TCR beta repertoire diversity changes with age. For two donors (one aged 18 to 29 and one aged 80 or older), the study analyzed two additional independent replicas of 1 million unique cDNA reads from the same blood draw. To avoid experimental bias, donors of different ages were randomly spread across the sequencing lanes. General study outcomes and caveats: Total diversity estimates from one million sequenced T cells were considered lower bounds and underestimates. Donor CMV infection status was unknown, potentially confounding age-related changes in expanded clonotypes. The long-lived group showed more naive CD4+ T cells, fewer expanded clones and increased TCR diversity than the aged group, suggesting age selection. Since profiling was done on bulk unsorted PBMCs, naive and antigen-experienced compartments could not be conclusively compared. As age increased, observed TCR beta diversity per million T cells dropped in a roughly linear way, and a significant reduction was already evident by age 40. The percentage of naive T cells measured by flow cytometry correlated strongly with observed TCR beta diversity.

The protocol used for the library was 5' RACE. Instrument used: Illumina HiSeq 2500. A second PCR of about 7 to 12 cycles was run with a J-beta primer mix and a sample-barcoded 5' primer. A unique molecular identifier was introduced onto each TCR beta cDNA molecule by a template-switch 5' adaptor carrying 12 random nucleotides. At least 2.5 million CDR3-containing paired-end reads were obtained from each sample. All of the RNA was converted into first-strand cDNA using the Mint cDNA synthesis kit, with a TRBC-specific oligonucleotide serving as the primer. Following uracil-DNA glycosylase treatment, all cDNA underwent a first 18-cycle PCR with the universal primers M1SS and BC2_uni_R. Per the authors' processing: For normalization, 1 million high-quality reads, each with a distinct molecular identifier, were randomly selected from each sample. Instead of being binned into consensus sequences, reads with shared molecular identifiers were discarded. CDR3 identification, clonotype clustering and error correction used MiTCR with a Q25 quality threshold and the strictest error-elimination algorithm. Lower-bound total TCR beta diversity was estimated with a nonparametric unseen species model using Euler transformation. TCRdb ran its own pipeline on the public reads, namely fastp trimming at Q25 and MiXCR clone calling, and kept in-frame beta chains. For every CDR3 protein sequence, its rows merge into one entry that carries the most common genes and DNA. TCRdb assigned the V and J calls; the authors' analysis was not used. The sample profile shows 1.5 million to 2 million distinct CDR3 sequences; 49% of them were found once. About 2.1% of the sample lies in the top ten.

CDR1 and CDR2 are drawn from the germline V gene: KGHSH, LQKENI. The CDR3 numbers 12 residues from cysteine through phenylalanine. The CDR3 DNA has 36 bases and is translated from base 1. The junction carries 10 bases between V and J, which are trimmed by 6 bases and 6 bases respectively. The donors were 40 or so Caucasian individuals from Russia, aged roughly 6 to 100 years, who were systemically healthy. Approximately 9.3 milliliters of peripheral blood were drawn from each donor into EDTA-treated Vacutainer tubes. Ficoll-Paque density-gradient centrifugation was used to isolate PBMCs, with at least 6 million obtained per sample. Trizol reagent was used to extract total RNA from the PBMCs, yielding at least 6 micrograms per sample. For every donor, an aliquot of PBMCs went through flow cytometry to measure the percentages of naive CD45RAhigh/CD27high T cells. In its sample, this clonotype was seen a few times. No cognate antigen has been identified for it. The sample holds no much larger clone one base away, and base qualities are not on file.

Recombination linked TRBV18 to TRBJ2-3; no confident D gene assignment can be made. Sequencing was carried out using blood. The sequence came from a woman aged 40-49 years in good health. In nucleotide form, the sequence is TGTGCCAGCTCCCCTACCGTCGATACGCAGTATTTT. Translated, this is CASSPTVDTQYF.